These T cell receptor beta chains were read from a single sample in a study of control samples from healthy donors and cancer patients. The assay was immunoSEQ multiplex PCR, and TCRdb's table has in-frame clones only and misses some. Of 100,000 to 110,000 clones listed, about 88% are singletons. Material: blood. The source is a woman aged 50 to 60 in good health. CDR3s include the opening cysteine and the closing phenylalanine or tryptophan. A D gene is named only where the DNA matches it firmly. Size tells how often a clone was seen (once, few, many) or the class of an expanded clone, and some rows leave it out.

D gene,V gene,J gene,clone size,CDR3 protein,CDR3 DNA
TRBD2,TRBV6-5,TRBJ2-4,-,CASSSGTRARIQYF,TGTGCCAGCAGTTCCGGGACTAGGGCTCGAATTCAGTACTTC
TRBD1,TRBV9,TRBJ1-3,-,CASSGTGTGYLDTIYF,TGTGCCAGCAGCGGAACCGGGACAGGATATCTGGACACCATATATTTT
TRBD2,TRBV2,TRBJ2-1,-,CASIPTSGVSSYNEQFF,TGTGCCAGCATTCCTACTAGCGGGGTAAGCTCCTACAATGAGCAGTTCTTC
-,TRBV27,TRBJ2-6,-,CASSGVPGANVLTF,TGTGCCAGCAGTGGAGTCCCTGGGGCCAACGTCCTGACTTTC
TRBD2,TRBV7-9,TRBJ2-2,-,CASSRGLAFTGELFF,TGTGCCAGCAGCCGAGGACTAGCCTTCACCGGGGAGCTGTTTTTT
TRBD2,TRBV18,TRBJ2-3,once,CASQISGIAGGKDTQYF,TGTGCCAGCCAGATTTCCGGAATAGCGGGGGGCAAGGATACGCAGTATTTT
-,TRBV12-3/TRBV12-4,TRBJ1-1,-,CASARGPNTEAFF,TGTGCCAGCGCCCGGGGCCCAAACACTGAAGCTTTCTTT
TRBD2,TRBV28,TRBJ2-1,-,CASSLIGLAGRGHNEQFF,TGTGCCAGCAGTTTAATCGGACTAGCGGGTCGGGGACACAATGAGCAGTTCTTC
-,TRBV5-1,TRBJ1-1,-,CASSAGTDNTEAFF,TGCGCCAGCAGCGCCGGGACCGACAACACTGAAGCTTTCTTT
-,TRBV7-7,TRBJ2-1,-,CASSLVPGSTYNEQFF,TGTGCCAGCAGCTTAGTTCCAGGGTCGACCTACAATGAGCAGTTCTTC
-,TRBV2,TRBJ2-5,-,CASMRGAEFGRETQYF,TGTGCCAGCATGAGGGGTGCGGAGTTTGGGCGAGAGACCCAGTACTTC
-,TRBV24-1,TRBJ2-1,-,CATSDLQQGAYNEQFF,TGTGCCACCAGTGATTTGCAACAGGGTGCCTACAATGAGCAGTTCTTC
-,TRBV11-3,TRBJ2-1,-,CASSPDLGKDYNEQFF,TGTGCCAGCAGCCCCGACCTAGGTAAAGACTACAATGAGCAGTTCTTC
-,TRBV11-3,TRBJ2-5,-,CASSRSDSFQETQYF,TGTGCCAGCAGCCGTTCGGACAGTTTCCAAGAGACCCAGTACTTC
TRBD2,TRBV27,TRBJ2-5,-,CASSPFSGKETQYF,TGTGCCAGCAGCCCTTTTAGCGGGAAAGAGACCCAGTACTTC
-,TRBV30,TRBJ1-1,few,CAWTIDPDTEAFF,TGTGCCTGGACTATAGACCCGGACACTGAAGCTTTCTTT
TRBD1,TRBV28,TRBJ1-1,-,CASSSWTGPEKAAFF,TGTGCCAGCAGTTCCTGGACAGGGCCCGAAAAGGCAGCTTTCTTT
TRBD2,TRBV7-8,TRBJ2-1,-,CASSRRLAGGANEQFF,TGTGCCAGCAGCCGAAGACTAGCGGGAGGCGCGAATGAGCAGTTCTTC
-,TRBV11-2,TRBJ2-1,-,CASSQWGSSGDEQFF,TGTGCCAGCAGCCAGTGGGGTAGCTCTGGGGATGAGCAGTTCTTC
TRBD1,TRBV4-2,TRBJ2-7,-,CASSQGGTGPPEQYF,TGTGCCAGCAGCCAAGGGGGGACAGGGCCCCCCGAGCAGTACTTC
TRBD2,TRBV9,TRBJ2-1,-,CASSEYPSGGYNEQFF,TGTGCCAGCAGCGAATACCCTAGCGGGGGCTACAATGAGCAGTTCTTC
-,TRBV5-4,TRBJ2-2,-,CASSLNTGELFF,TGTGCCAGCAGCTTAAACACCGGGGAGCTGTTTTTT
-,TRBV19,TRBJ1-5,-,CASSIGRGQPQHF,TGTGCCAGTAGTATAGGGAGAGGACAGCCCCAGCATTTT
-,TRBV30,TRBJ1-4,once,CAWGAGAFNEKLFF,TGTGCCTGGGGAGCTGGGGCCTTTAATGAAAAACTGTTTTTT
-,TRBV5-4,TRBJ2-5,-,CASSLLTLLSGTRETQYF,TGTGCCAGCAGCTTGCTAACACTCCTCTCCGGGACAAGGGAGACCCAGTACTTC
-,TRBV27,TRBJ2-7,-,CASSFGDGYEQYF,TGTGCCAGCAGTTTCGGGGACGGCTACGAGCAGTACTTC
-,TRBV7-9,TRBJ2-1,once,CASSLVLSYSEQFF,TGTGCCAGCAGCTTAGTCTTGTCCTACAGTGAGCAGTTCTTC
TRBD1,TRBV19,TRBJ1-2,few,CASSIQAGGRYGYTF,TGTGCCAGTAGTATACAGGCAGGGGGAAGGTATGGCTACACCTTC
-,TRBV18,TRBJ1-4,-,CASSGDGGNEKLFF,TGTGCCAGCTCCGGGGACGGAGGAAATGAAAAACTGTTTTTT
-,TRBV20-1,TRBJ1-3,-,CSASKGQGVSGNTIYF,TGCAGTGCTAGTAAGGGTCAGGGAGTCTCTGGAAACACCATATATTTT
TRBD1,TRBV6-5,TRBJ2-1,-,CASNPRQGQLDEQFF,TGTGCCAGCAACCCCCGACAGGGGCAGTTGGATGAGCAGTTCTTC
TRBD1,TRBV6-6,TRBJ2-2,-,CASSPGTGSGSRNGELFF,TGTGCCAGCAGTCCCGGGACAGGGAGCGGTAGCCGGAACGGGGAGCTGTTTTTT
-,TRBV2,TRBJ2-2,-,CASSGRSNTGELFF,TGTGCCAGCAGTGGGCGTTCGAACACCGGGGAGCTGTTTTTT
-,TRBV7-2,TRBJ1-6,-,CASSLGRGHLHF,TGTGCCAGCAGCTTAGGGAGGGGACACCTCCACTTT
TRBD2,TRBV6-5,TRBJ2-5,-,CASPPCQRGKETQYF,TGTGCCAGCCCCCCGTGCCAGCGGGGTAAAGAGACCCAGTACTTC
-,TRBV4-1,TRBJ1-1,-,CASSLSGDLNTEAFF,TGCGCCAGCAGCCTATCGGGGGACCTGAACACTGAAGCTTTCTTT
-,TRBV11-3,TRBJ1-1,-,CASSLATMNTEAFF,TGTGCCAGCAGCCTAGCAACCATGAACACTGAAGCTTTCTTT
-,TRBV28,TRBJ1-5,-,CASRRHGVGQPQHF,TGTGCCAGCAGGAGACACGGGGTAGGTCAGCCCCAGCATTTT
-,TRBV27,TRBJ2-2,-,CASTAIGGRVTGELFF,TGTGCCAGCACCGCAATCGGGGGTCGGGTCACCGGGGAGCTGTTTTTT
-,TRBV5-6,TRBJ1-5,-,CASSTGEGRNQPQHF,TGTGCCAGCAGCACGGGCGAGGGGAGGAATCAGCCCCAGCATTTT
-,TRBV12-3/TRBV12-4,TRBJ2-1,-,CAILLPLGEQFF,TGTGCCATCCTACTTCCTCTCGGGGAGCAGTTCTTC
-,TRBV7-9,TRBJ2-7,-,CASSPPGLLSSGHEQYF,TGTGCCAGCAGCCCGCCCGGGCTACTATCTTCGGGCCACGAGCAGTACTTC
TRBD1,TRBV3-1/TRBV3-2,TRBJ2-6,-,CASSQSSYRGLGANVLTF,TGTGCCAGCAGCCAATCCTCCTACAGGGGGCTTGGGGCCAACGTCCTGACTTTC
TRBD1,TRBV7-9,TRBJ1-2,-,CASSPGGSLGNYGYTF,TGTGCCAGCAGCCCAGGGGGCAGCCTCGGTAACTATGGCTACACCTTC
-,TRBV6-6,TRBJ1-5,-,CASSLTGRLASNQPQHF,TGTGCCAGCAGTCTAACGGGCAGACTTGCTAGCAATCAGCCCCAGCATTTT
-,TRBV5-6,TRBJ1-2,-,CASSLVPSYGYTF,TGTGCCAGCAGCTTAGTGCCCAGCTATGGCTACACCTTC
-,TRBV29-1,TRBJ1-6,-,CSVEDGANSPLHF,TGCAGCGTTGAAGATGGGGCAAATTCACCCCTCCACTTT
TRBD1,TRBV15,TRBJ1-1,-,CATSHPGPYRGYTEAFF,TGTGCCACCAGCCACCCAGGTCCTTACAGGGGGTACACTGAAGCTTTCTTT
TRBD2,TRBV7-2,TRBJ2-1,-,CASSVSGSPNEQFF,TGTGCCAGCAGCGTTAGCGGGAGTCCGAATGAGCAGTTCTTC
-,TRBV29-1,TRBJ1-1,-,CSVRRAKEAFF,TGCAGCGTGCGGCGGGCGAAGGAAGCTTTCTTT
-,TRBV19,TRBJ1-6,once,CASSFRQNSPLHF,TGTGCCAGTAGTTTTCGACAGAATTCACCCCTCCACTTT
-,TRBV7-9,TRBJ2-4,-,CASRGAKNIQYF,TGTGCTTCTCGGGGGGCCAAAAACATTCAGTACTTC
-,TRBV4-3,TRBJ1-1,-,CASSQDKSSPYGTEAFF,TGCGCCAGCAGCCAAGATAAGAGCTCCCCCTATGGCACTGAAGCTTTCTTT
TRBD1,TRBV7-6,TRBJ1-1,-,CASSLRQGASRDTEAFF,TGTGCCAGCAGCCTACGACAGGGGGCGAGCAGGGACACTGAAGCTTTCTTT
TRBD1,TRBV10-3,TRBJ1-1,-,CASGTGREVDTEAFF,TGTGCCTCCGGGACAGGGCGAGAAGTTGACACTGAAGCTTTCTTT
-,TRBV19,TRBJ2-2,-,CASSRKATGELFF,TGTGCCAGTAGTAGGAAGGCGACCGGGGAGCTGTTTTTT
-,TRBV7-3,TRBJ1-1,few,CASSSQAGNTEAFF,TGTGCCAGCAGCTCACAGGCTGGGAACACTGAAGCTTTCTTT
-,TRBV6-2/TRBV6-3,TRBJ1-4,-,CASSRTEKLFF,TGTGCCAGCAGTCGGACTGAAAAGCTGTTTTTT
TRBD2,TRBV19,TRBJ2-1,-,CASRNPLGGRGNEQFF,TGTGCCAGTCGAAATCCCCTCGGCGGGAGGGGCAATGAGCAGTTCTTC
-,TRBV27,TRBJ1-2,once,CASSLTGNYGYTF,TGTGCCAGCAGTTTAACGGGAAACTATGGCTACACCTTC